The T cell receptor beta chain described here comes from a study of tumor-infiltrating lymphocytes in primary liver carcinoma (dated by TCRdb to about 2017). About the study as a whole: Between late 2015 and 2016, a few patients in China with histopathologically diagnosed primary liver carcinoma had surgical resection. The tumors of the five patients were staged as T1-T3 N0M0, with maximum diameters ranging from roughly 4.2 to 10 cm. Roughly 3.5 to 7.5 million productive TCRbeta reads were obtained per sample, and no significant difference in read depth was found between tissue types. The five patients, three men and two women aged 30 to 69 years, had hepatocellular carcinoma (four) or combined HCC and intrahepatic cholangiocarcinoma (one). TCRbeta repertoire sequencing, expression microarrays and whole-exome sequencing were combined in the study across five regions of each liver tumor, with adjacent normal tissue and blood also included. A total of some 35 specimens from 5 patients went through TCRbeta repertoire sequencing, namely 25 tumor regions, 5 adjacent noncancerous liver tissues and 5 peripheral blood samples. High reproducibility was observed for the technical replicate repertoires, with mean shared-clone rates roughly 0.92 and correlation coefficients above 0.95. Broad study findings and their caveats: Repertoire overlap was found to be higher between tumor regions (mean approximately 35%) than between tumor-adjacent (approximately 17%) or tumor-blood (14%) pairs, consistent with antigen-driven expansion. A significantly larger repertoire fraction was made up by the top 250 clones in tumors than in blood (p = 0.039). Because the samples were bulk and unsorted, CD4+ and CD8+ T cell repertoires could not be compared. Because only the TCR beta chain was sequenced and unpaired alpha chains were not captured, true repertoire diversity is likely underestimated. Only 4 or 5 patients were included in the study, and the authors note that the findings should be validated in a larger study.

As to this clonotype: Its antigen is still unknown. Per-base quality was not reported, and no clone a single base away is much larger than it.

Using a constant-region primer and ProtoScript II reverse transcriptase, TCRbeta-specific cDNA was reverse-transcribed from roughly 500 ng total RNA. Construction of the TCRbeta libraries relied on three nested rounds of multiplex PCR, following a slightly modified ARM-PCR procedure. Sample barcodes and Illumina adapters were added in a final 25-cycle PCR using Deep VentR polymerase. Before sequencing, amplicons of 200-500 bp were purified from gel using a QIAquick gel extraction kit. The TCRbeta amplicons were sequenced with 250-bp paired-end reads on an Illumina HiSeq 2500. The study's processing was this. Quality trimming of reads was performed with Trimmomatic v0.33, and paired reads were merged with FLASH v1.2.11 so that full CDR3 sequences could be recovered. V, D and J germline segments were assigned to the rearranged TCRbeta sequences by MiGEC v1.2.1b. Clonotype statistics and Shannon-Wiener diversity indices were calculated with VDJtools v1.0.0. Except for diversity analysis, only the 250 most abundant clonotypes of each sample were used in subsequent analyses to reduce sampling bias. Starting from the raw public reads, TCRdb applied fastp trimming at Q25, assembled clones with MiXCR and retained in-frame beta chains. Rows with a matching CDR3 protein are joined into one entry that keeps the most common DNA and genes. The V and J calls shown here were made by TCRdb, not taken from the authors' results. This sample holds about 180,000 distinct CDR3 sequences; 50% to 75% were observed only once. The leading ten clones occupy 65% to 80% of the sample.

RNA from unsorted whole blood was extracted with TRIzol reagent, and germline DNA was obtained with the DNeasy Blood & Tissue kit. Patients had chronic HBV infection and were treatment-naive at sampling. Before surgery, roughly 4.2 milliliters of peripheral blood were drawn into K2EDTA tubes. The source of this sequence is a man aged 35 to 55 with primary liver carcinoma and hepatitis B virus infection. Source material: peripheral blood.

The DNA reads TGTGCCAGCAGTTCTCGGACTTTCGGGACCGGTGGCTACACCTTC. Its coded protein is CASSSRTFGTGGYTF. Here the chain combines TRBV12-3 or TRBV12-4 and TRBJ1-2, with TRBD1 tentatively as D gene (5 bases match). The CDR3 goes from the cysteine to the phenylalanine over 15 residues. Only CDR3 DNA is held: 45 bases, read in frame from base 1. V is pared back by 4 bases and J by 7 bases, with 19 bases lying between the germline termini.